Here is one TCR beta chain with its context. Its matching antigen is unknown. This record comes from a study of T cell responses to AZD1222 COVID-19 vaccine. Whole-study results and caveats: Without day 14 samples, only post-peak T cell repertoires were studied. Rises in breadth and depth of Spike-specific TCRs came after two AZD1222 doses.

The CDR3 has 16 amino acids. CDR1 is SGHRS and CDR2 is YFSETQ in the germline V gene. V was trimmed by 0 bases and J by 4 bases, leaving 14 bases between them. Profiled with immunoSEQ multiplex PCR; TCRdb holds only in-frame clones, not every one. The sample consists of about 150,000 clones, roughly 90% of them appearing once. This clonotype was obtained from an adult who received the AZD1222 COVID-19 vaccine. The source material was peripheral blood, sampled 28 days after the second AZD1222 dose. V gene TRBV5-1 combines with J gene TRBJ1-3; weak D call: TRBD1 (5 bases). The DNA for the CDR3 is TGCGCCAGCAGCTTGGGGACCGAGGGGCTAGGAAACACCATATATTTT. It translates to CASSLGTEGLGNTIYF.